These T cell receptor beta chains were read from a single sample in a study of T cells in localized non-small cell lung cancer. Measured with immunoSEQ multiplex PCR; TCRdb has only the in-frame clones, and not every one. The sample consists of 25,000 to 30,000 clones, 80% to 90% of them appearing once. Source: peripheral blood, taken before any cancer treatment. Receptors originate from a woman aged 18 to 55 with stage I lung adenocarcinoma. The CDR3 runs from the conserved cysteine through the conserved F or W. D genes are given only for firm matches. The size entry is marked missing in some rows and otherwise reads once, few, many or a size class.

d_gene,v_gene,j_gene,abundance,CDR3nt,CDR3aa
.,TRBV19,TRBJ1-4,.,TGTGCCAGTAGCGCCGGTGGGGCGGGAGATGAAAAACTGTTTTTT,CASSAGGAGDEKLFF
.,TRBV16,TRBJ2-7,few,TGTGCCAGCAGCCACTACCGGACTGCCTACGAGCAGTACTTC,CASSHYRTAYEQYF
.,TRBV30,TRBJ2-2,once,TGTGCCTGGAACCTTTTTAGACCTCGTCCCGGGGAGCTGTTTTTT,CAWNLFRPRPGELFF
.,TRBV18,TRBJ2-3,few,TGTGCCAGCTCCCACAGGAGGCAGACCCGAAACTCTAGCACAGATACGCAGTATTTT,CASSHRRQTRNSSTDTQYF
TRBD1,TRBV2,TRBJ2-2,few,TGTGCCAGCAGTGAAGCGCTAACAGGGGCCGGCGGGGAGCTGTTTTTT,CASSEALTGAGGELFF
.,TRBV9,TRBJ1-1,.,TGTGCCAGCAGCGTCGGGACACTGAACACTGAAGCTTTCTTT,CASSVGTLNTEAFF
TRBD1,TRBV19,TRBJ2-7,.,TGTGCCAGTAGTATCGGAGAGACAGGGGCCTACGAGCAGTACTTC,CASSIGETGAYEQYF
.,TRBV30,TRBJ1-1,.,TGTGCCTGTGACACAGGGACTCTTAACACTGAAGCTTTCTTT,CACDTGTLNTEAFF
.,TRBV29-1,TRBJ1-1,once,TGCAGCGTTCTAGCGGTTTCGATTGAAGCTTTCTTT,CSVLAVSIEAFF
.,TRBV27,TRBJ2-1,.,TGTGCCAGCAGTTTAGGAGGGGATGAGCAGTTCTTC,CASSLGGDEQFF
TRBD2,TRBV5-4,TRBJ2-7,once,TGTGCCAGCAGCTTAATGACTAGCGGGGGAGTGTACGAGCAGTACTTC,CASSLMTSGGVYEQYF
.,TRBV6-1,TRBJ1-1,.,TGTGCCAGCACGGAGGGCATTGAAGCTTTCTTT,CASTEGIEAFF
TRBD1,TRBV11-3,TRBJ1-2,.,TGTGCCAGCAGCCTTCGGACAGGGGGGTATGGCTACACCTTC,CASSLRTGGYGYTF
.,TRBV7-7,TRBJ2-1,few,TGTGCCAGCAGCTTAGGAACCAGCAATGAGCAGTTCTTC,CASSLGTSNEQFF
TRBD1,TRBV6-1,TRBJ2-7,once,TGTGCCAGCAGTGAACGGGGACAGTTAGGGACGAGGGCCTACGAGCAGTACTTC,CASSERGQLGTRAYEQYF
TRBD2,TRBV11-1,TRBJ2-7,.,TGTGCCAGCAGGGGGACTAGCGGGAGCTACGAGCAGTACTTC,CASRGTSGSYEQYF
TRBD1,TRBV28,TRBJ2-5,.,TGTGCCAGCAGTCCCGGACAGGGGGCTGAGCTAGTAGAGACCCAGTACTTC,CASSPGQGAELVETQYF
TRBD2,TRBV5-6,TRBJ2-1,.,TGTGCCAGCAGTTACGGAAGCGGGAGAAGAAATGAGCAGTTCTTC,CASSYGSGRRNEQFF
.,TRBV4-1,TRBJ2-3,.,TGCGCCAGCAGCCAAGATGACATAGATGCAGATACGCAGTATTTT,CASSQDDIDADTQYF
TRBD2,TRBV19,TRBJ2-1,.,TGTGCCAGTAGTCGGGGACTAGCGGGGGGAAAGCAGTTCTTC,CASSRGLAGGKQFF
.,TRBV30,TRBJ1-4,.,TGTGCCTGGAGTATGAACCCGGGATTACTTTTT,CAWSMNPGLLF
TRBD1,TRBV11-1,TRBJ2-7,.,TGTGCCAGCAGCTTAGGGACAGGAGGAATCGGCGAGCAGTACTTC,CASSLGTGGIGEQYF
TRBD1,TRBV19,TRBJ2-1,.,TGTGCCAGTAGTACCGGACAGGGGGCCTTCTTC,CASSTGQGAFF
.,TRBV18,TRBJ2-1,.,TGTGCCAGCACCTCGAGACTCTCCTACAATGAGCAGTTCTTC,CASTSRLSYNEQFF
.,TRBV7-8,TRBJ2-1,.,TGTGCCAGCAGCTTATTGGCAGATCGACGCTCCTACAATGAGCAGTTCTTC,CASSLLADRRSYNEQFF
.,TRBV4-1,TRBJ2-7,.,TGCGCCAGCAGCCAAGATCAGGAGACTGCCTCCTACGAGCAGTACTTC,CASSQDQETASYEQYF
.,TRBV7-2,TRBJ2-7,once,TGTGCCAGCAGTTACACCCCTCGGGAGCGGTCCTACGAGCAGTACTTC,CASSYTPRERSYEQYF
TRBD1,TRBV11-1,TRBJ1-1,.,TGTGCCAGCAGCTCTTATGGACAGGGTCGCTGGAACACTGAAGCTTTCTTT,CASSSYGQGRWNTEAFF
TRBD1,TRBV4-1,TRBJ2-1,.,TGCGCCAGCAGCCAAACCGGACAGGGGACGGATGAGCAGTTCTTC,CASSQTGQGTDEQFF
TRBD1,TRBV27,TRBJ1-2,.,TGTGCCAGCAGTTTATCTCGGGTGAGGGGGACAGGGAATGGCTACACCTTC,CASSLSRVRGTGNGYTF
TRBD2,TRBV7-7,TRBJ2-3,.,TGTGCCAGCGCGGGGGGTGGGAGGACAGATACGCAGTATTTT,CASAGGGRTDTQYF
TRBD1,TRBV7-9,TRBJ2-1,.,TGTGCCAGCAGCAGACAGGGTTTTTCCTACAATGAGCAGTTCTTC,CASSRQGFSYNEQFF
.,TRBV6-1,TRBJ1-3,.,TGTGCCAGCAGTGAAACGGTGTTATCTGGAAACACCATATATTTT,CASSETVLSGNTIYF
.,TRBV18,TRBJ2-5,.,TGTGCCAGCTCACCACCAATGGGAGCTCAGGAGACCCAGTACTTC,CASSPPMGAQETQYF
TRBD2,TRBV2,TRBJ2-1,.,TGTGCCAGCAGAGAGGGTGGGACTAGCGGAATAGTATACTCCTACAATGAGCAGTTCTTC,CASREGGTSGIVYSYNEQFF
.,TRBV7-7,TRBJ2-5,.,TGTGCTAGCAGCCCAGCGGGCGAGACCCAGTACTTC,CASSPAGETQYF
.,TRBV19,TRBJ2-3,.,TGTGCCAGTAGTATAGATGCTACTAGCACAGATACGCAGTATTTT,CASSIDATSTDTQYF
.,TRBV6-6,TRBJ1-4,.,TGTGCCAGCCGAACAGGGATTAATGAAAAACTGTTTTTT,CASRTGINEKLFF
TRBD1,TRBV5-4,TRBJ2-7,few,TGTGCCAGCAGCTTGGCGGGACAGGGCGACGAGCAGTACTTC,CASSLAGQGDEQYF
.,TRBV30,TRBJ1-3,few,TGTGCCTGGAGTAAGGCAGCCTCTGGAAACACCATATATTTT,CAWSKAASGNTIYF
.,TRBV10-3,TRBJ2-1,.,TGTGCCATCAGTGAGTGGGGGACTCCGAATGAGCAGTTCTTC,CAISEWGTPNEQFF